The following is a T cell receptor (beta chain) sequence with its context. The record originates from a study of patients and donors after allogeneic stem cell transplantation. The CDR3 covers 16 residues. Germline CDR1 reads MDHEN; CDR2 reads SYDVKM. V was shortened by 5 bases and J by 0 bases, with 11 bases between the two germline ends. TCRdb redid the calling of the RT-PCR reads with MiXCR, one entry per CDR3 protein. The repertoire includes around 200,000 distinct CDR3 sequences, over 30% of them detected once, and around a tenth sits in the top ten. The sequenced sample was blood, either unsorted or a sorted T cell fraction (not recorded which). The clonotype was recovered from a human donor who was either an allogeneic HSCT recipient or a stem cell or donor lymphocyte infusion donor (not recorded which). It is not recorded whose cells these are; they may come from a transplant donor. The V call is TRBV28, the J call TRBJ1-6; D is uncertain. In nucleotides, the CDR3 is TGTGCCAGCAGTCCCCAACGGGGCTCCTATAATTCACCCCTCCACTTT. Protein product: CASSPQRGSYNSPLHF.